Presented here are 11 T cell receptor beta chains from one specimen sequenced in a study (dated by TCRdb to between 2015 and 2016). Library preparation used RT-PCR. The sequencing machine was an Illumina MiSeq. In-frame beta chains were kept once TCRdb had trimmed the public reads at Q25 with fastp and called clones with MiXCR. Rows with a matching CDR3 protein are joined into one entry that keeps the most common DNA and genes. A total of about 6,100 distinct CDR3 sequences appear in this sample, just over 90% of them only once. The ten largest clonotypes hold 6.5% to 9% of the sample. The sample comprised memory CD4+ T cells from blood. These receptors all stem from a female donor in good health, serving as a healthy control.

Comments on this clonotype: This beta chain turned up in a library designed for alpha chains; as an off-target read, its abundance says little. V is TRBV20-1 and J is TRBJ1-3, with a possible D match to TRBD1 (6 bases). The germline V and J ends were trimmed by 3 bases and 2 bases, with 17 bases remaining between them. CDR1 is DFQATT and CDR2 is SNEGSKA in the germline V gene (reference sequence). CDR3 length equals 16 residues. This CDR3 reads CSAREAGTRTGNTIYF. The CDR3 nucleotides are TGCAGTGCTAGGGAAGCCGGGACACGGACTGGAAACACCATATATTTT.

Notes on this clonotype: This beta chain is a stray sequence in a library constructed for alpha chains; its clone size is not meaningful. The J gene is TRBJ2-1, the V gene TRBV7-2; D not resolved. CDR3 length: 15 residues. V was shortened by 1 base and J by 5 bases, with 12 bases between the two germline ends. Germline-derived CDR1 and CDR2 are SGHTA and FQGNSA. CDR3 in DNA: TGTGCCAGCAGCTTAGGGGCTCCCAAAAACAATGAGCAGTTCTTC. This translates into CASSLGAPKNNEQFF.

In the case of this clonotype: The library was designed around alpha chains, so this beta chain is a stray read whose abundance carries little weight. The chain carries TRBV9 and TRBJ2-3; D unclear. V lost 0 bases and J lost 5, with 7 bases in between. Germline CDR1 reads SGDLS; CDR2 reads YYNGEE. The CDR3 covers 13 residues. The CDR3 region has the DNA TGTGCCAGCAGCGTAGGACCAGGAGATACGCAGTATTTT. This gives the protein CASSVGPGDTQYF.

Notes on this clonotype: Since the library was made to target alpha chains, this beta chain is a stray read and its abundance is not meaningful. J is TRBJ1-1 and V is TRBV11-1; D perhaps matches TRBD1 (6 bases). There are 16 residues in the CDR3. V lost 2 bases to trimming and J lost 3 bases, with 16 bases between them. Germline CDR1 is SGHAT and CDR2 is FQDESV (reference sequence). The CDR3 spells CASSLWVGGTDTEAFF. The CDR3 DNA reads as TGTGCCAGCAGCTTATGGGTTGGGGGCACGGACACTGAAGCTTTCTTT.

Worth noting for this clonotype: Little can be read into the size of this beta chain, an off-target read in a library designed for alpha chains. The chain recombines TRBV10-3 with TRBJ1-5; D perhaps matches TRBD1 (6 bases). Trimming took 2 bases from V and 4 from J, leaving 12 bases between them. Germline loops: CDR1 ENHRY, CDR2 SYGVKD. CDR3 size: 15 residues. The CDR3 DNA sequence: TGTGCCATCAGTGAGAAGGGACAACTGAATCAGCCCCAGCATTTT. Amino acid sequence: CAISEKGQLNQPQHF.

As regards this clonotype: A library prepared for alpha chains yielded this beta chain as an off-target read; its size is of little meaning. CDR3 region: CASSPWTGDNQPQHF. DNA for the CDR3: TGTGCCAGCAGTCCCTGGACAGGGGATAACCAGCCCCAGCATTTT. This chain uses TRBV12-3 or TRBV12-4 with TRBJ1-5; TRBD1 aligns across 9 bases. CDR3 length equals 15 residues. Unmatched junction bases numbered 9, after V lost 5 bases and J lost 7 bases.

About this clonotype: For a library built for alpha chains, this beta chain is a stray read; little rests on its size. This chain's CDR3 is CSAWGSRTEAFF. The DNA for the CDR3 is TGCAGTGCTTGGGGGAGTCGCACTGAAGCTTTCTTT. The chain links TRBV20-1 to TRBJ1-1; TRBD1 is a possible D gene (5 bases). The CDR3 runs 12 residues. Germline CDR1 reads DFQATT; CDR2 reads SNEGSKA (reference sequence). Trimming cost V 5 bases and J 4 bases, with 11 bases left between them.

Concerning this clonotype itself: This beta chain is an unintended read in a library built for alpha chains; its size means little. V usage is TRBV6-6 and J usage is TRBJ2-7; TRBD2 might be the D (5 bases). Germline values: CDR1 MNHNY, CDR2 SVGAGI (reference sequence). Trimming stripped 6 bases from V and 5 bases from J, with 11 bases between. The CDR3 extends over 12 amino acids. The CDR3 here is CASSERGHEQYF. The CDR3 region has the DNA TGTGCCAGCAGCGAACGAGGGCACGAGCAGTACTTC.

As concerns this clonotype: This beta chain appears as a stray read in a library generated for alpha chains; its size is not informative. The chain employs TRBV12-3 or TRBV12-4 and TRBJ1-2; D gene unclear. Trimming cost V 6 bases and J 5 bases, with 10 bases left between them. The CDR3 runs to 12 residues. CDR3 amino acids: CASSPQYYGYTF. DNA of the CDR3: TGTGCCAGCAGCCCCCAATATTATGGCTACACCTTC.

In regard to this clonotype: This beta chain lies outside the target of a library built for alpha chains; its clone size means little. The gene calls are TRBV10-3 and TRBJ2-2; D could derive from TRBD1 or TRBD2 (5 bases each). The CDR3 contains 13 residues. The V and J ends lost 10 bases and 0 bases respectively, with 9 bases between them. Germline loops: CDR1 ENHRY, CDR2 SYGVKD. CDR3 in amino acids: CATGAANTGELFF. CDR3 DNA sequence: TGTGCCACCGGGGCCGCGAACACCGGGGAGCTGTTTTTT.

As regards this clonotype: Since it is a stray read in a library aimed at alpha chains, this beta chain has a size that is not meaningful. The V call is TRBV5-6, the J call TRBJ2-1; possible D gene TRBD2, 5 bases. CDR1 and CDR2 from the germline V gene are SGHDT and YYEEEE. CDR3 length: 14 residues. Trimming stripped 0 bases from V and 7 bases from J, with 11 bases between. The CDR3 spells CASSLVASTNEQFF. Written as DNA, the CDR3 is TGTGCCAGCAGCTTGGTAGCTAGCACGAATGAGCAGTTCTTC.